A selection of T cell receptor beta chains follows, all from one sample in a study of blood T cell repertoires in COVID-19. Clones were read by immunoSEQ multiplex PCR, and TCRdb kept only the in-frame ones, dropping some. The table records about 300,000 clones, around 90% of them present only once. Sequencing was carried out using peripheral blood. The receptors were sampled from an older man with acute or convalescent COVID-19. Both conserved end residues are part of each CDR3. The order of the fields is V gene, clone size, J gene, D gene, CDR3 protein, CDR3 DNA. D genes are given only for firm matches. Clone size is stated in some rows and not others, as once, few, many or a class when expanded.

>TRBV30|.|TRBJ2-5|TRBD1
CAWRRQGAGETQYF
TGTGCCTGGAGGAGACAGGGGGCTGGGGAGACCCAGTACTTC
>TRBV7-2|once|TRBJ2-5|TRBD1
CASSFFGTGQETQYF
TGTGCCAGCAGCTTTTTCGGGACAGGGCAAGAGACCCAGTACTTC
>TRBV5-6|.|TRBJ1-6|.
CASSFQGSTNSPLHF
TGTGCCAGCAGCTTCCAGGGTTCCACTAATTCACCCCTCCACTTT
>TRBV30|.|TRBJ1-4|.
CAWSSKGLTNEKLFF
TGTGCCTGGAGTTCAAAGGGGTTGACTAATGAAAAACTGTTTTTT
>TRBV18|.|TRBJ1-5|.
CASSPLGGGNQPQHF
TGTGCCAGCTCACCACTTGGGGGGGGGAATCAGCCCCAGCATTTT
>TRBV27|.|TRBJ2-4|.
CASSFLGGTNIQYF
TGTGCCAGCAGTTTCTTAGGGGGTACAAACATTCAGTACTTC
>TRBV3-1/TRBV3-2|.|TRBJ1-1|.
CASSQGAGLRSHTEAFF
TGTGCCAGCAGCCAAGGGGCAGGGTTACGGTCACACACTGAAGCTTTCTTT
>TRBV7-2|.|TRBJ1-4|.
CASSEDSKKLFF
TGTGCCAGCAGCGAGGACAGTAAAAAACTGTTTTTT
>TRBV19|.|TRBJ2-3|.
CASSTWWAGSTDTQYF
TGTGCCAGTAGTACTTGGTGGGCGGGAAGCACAGATACGCAGTATTTT
>TRBV7-2|.|TRBJ2-7|TRBD2
CASSTGGTRGVVYEQYF
TGTGCCAGCAGCACAGGCGGGACGCGGGGGGTTGTATACGAGCAGTACTTC
>TRBV19|.|TRBJ1-5|.
CASSPPRQQPQHF
TGTGCCAGTAGTCCCCCTCGACAACAGCCCCAGCATTTT